These T cell receptor beta chains were read from a single sample in a study of CD8 T cells in ankylosing spondylitis. Each CDR3 protein is one row after TCRdb ran MiXCR on the 5' RACE reads. The sample consists of 400,000 or so distinct CDR3 sequences, roughly a quarter of them appearing once. Specimen: blood, either unsorted or a sorted T cell fraction (not recorded which). The receptors come from a male donor with ankylosing spondylitis. Each CDR3 is given with its conserved first and last residue. Each record gives: clone size, V gene, D gene, J gene, CDR3 DNA, CDR3 protein. The D gene is left open where the match is weak. Rows may omit the clone size; those that give it use once, few, many or a size class.

few	TRBV11-2	TRBD1	TRBJ1-1	TGTGCCAGCAGCCCAGGACAGGGCAGGGCCACTGAAGCTTTCTTT	CASSPGQGRATEAFF
.	TRBV13	TRBD1	TRBJ1-2	TGTGCCAGCAGCTTAGTCGGCATCCCCCAGGGGGTCTATGGCTACACCTTC	CASSLVGIPQGVYGYTF
.	TRBV30	TRBD1	TRBJ1-5	TGTGCCTGGAGACCGGACAGGGCCGATCAGCCCCAGCATTTT	CAWRPDRADQPQHF
.	TRBV24-1	.	TRBJ2-1	TGTGCCACCAGTGAACGTACGAGCCGGATAGGTTACAATGAGCAGTTCTTC	CATSERTSRIGYNEQFF
few	TRBV27	.	TRBJ2-7	TGTGCCAGCAGTAGAGGGACTGAGAGCTCCTACGAGCAGTACTTC	CASSRGTESSYEQYF
.	TRBV11-2	TRBD1	TRBJ2-1	TGTGCCAGCAGCCGGACAGGGGGCTTTTACAATGAGCAGTTCTTC	CASSRTGGFYNEQFF
.	TRBV12-3/TRBV12-4	TRBD2	TRBJ2-1	TGTGCCAGCAGCCTAGAATGGGGTGCGGGAGGTCTGTACAATGAGCAGTTCTTC	CASSLEWGAGGLYNEQFF
few	TRBV24-1	TRBD2	TRBJ2-1	TGTGCCACCAGTGAAGCAGCGGGAGCCGTGGATGAGCAGTTCTTC	CATSEAAGAVDEQFF
.	TRBV3-1	TRBD2	TRBJ2-1	TGTGCCAGTCACCCGGGACTAGCGGGAGCAGGGGAGCAGTTCTTC	CASHPGLAGAGEQFF
.	TRBV5-6	TRBD2	TRBJ2-1	TGTGCCAGCAGCCTGCCTCTAGCGGATTCCTACAATGAGCAGTTCTTC	CASSLPLADSYNEQFF
.	TRBV2	.	TRBJ1-2	TGTGCCAGCAGTCTCGAGCAGTCCTACTCGGGTGGCTACACCTTC	CASSLEQSYSGGYTF
.	TRBV15	TRBD2	TRBJ2-1	TGTGCCACCAGCAGAGCTAGCGGAAAATACAATGAGCAGTTCTTC	CATSRASGKYNEQFF
.	TRBV5-5	TRBD1	TRBJ1-2	TGTGCCAGCAGCCTGGACAGGGGGCTGTACACCTTC	CASSLDRGLYTF
.	TRBV2	.	TRBJ2-1	TGTGCCAGCAGTGAGCTAGTATCCTACAATGAGCAGTTCTTC	CASSELVSYNEQFF
few	TRBV24-1	TRBD1	TRBJ1-2	TGTGCCACCAGTGACACAAGACAGGGGGCGCGGGGCTACACCTTC	CATSDTRQGARGYTF
few	TRBV5-4	TRBD2	TRBJ2-3	TGTGCCAGCAGCACAGGACTAGCGGCCACAGATACGCAGTATTTT	CASSTGLAATDTQYF
many	TRBV7-9	.	TRBJ1-4	TGTGCCAGCAGCCCACGGACAGAAGAAAAACTGTTTTTT	CASSPRTEEKLFF
.	TRBV7-2	.	TRBJ1-5	TGTGCCAGCAGCAAAGGGTTCGGCAATCAGCCCCAGCATTTT	CASSKGFGNQPQHF
few	TRBV5-1	.	TRBJ1-2	TGCGCCAGCAGCTTGAGGGCCGGCTATGGCTACACCTTC	CASSLRAGYGYTF
few	TRBV20-1	.	TRBJ2-7	TGCAGTGCCCTAGGTCCCCTTGGAGGTGACGAGAAGCAGTACTTC	CSALGPLGGDEKQYF
few	TRBV11-2	TRBD1	TRBJ2-1	TGTGCCAGCAGCCTCCGGGACAGGGGAAGCTTC	CASSLRDRGSF
few	TRBV11-2	.	TRBJ2-4	TGTGCCAGCAGCCAAGTAAGGGGGAGAGGAAACATTCAGTACTTC	CASSQVRGRGNIQYF
.	TRBV2	.	TRBJ2-3	TGTGCCAGCAAAATAGCAGATACGCAGTATTTT	CASKIADTQYF
many	TRBV20-1	.	TRBJ2-1	TGCAGTGCTTATAAAGGGGTAAACGAGCAGTTCTTC	CSAYKGVNEQFF
.	TRBV9	TRBD1	TRBJ2-5	TGTGCCAGCAGCTACCGGACAGGGTCGGGTCAGGTCCAGTACTTC	CASSYRTGSGQVQYF
few	TRBV7-2	.	TRBJ1-5	TGTGCCAGCAGCCAACCCAATCAGCCCCAGCATTTT	CASSQPNQPQHF
few	TRBV24-1	TRBD2	TRBJ2-2	TGTGCCACCAGTGAGCCTCTAGCGGCGAACACCGGGGAGCTGTTTTTT	CATSEPLAANTGELFF
.	TRBV11-2	TRBD2	TRBJ2-4	TGTGCCAGCAGCGAAAGAGCGGGACTAGCCAAAAACATTCAGTACTTC	CASSERAGLAKNIQYF
few	TRBV5-1	.	TRBJ1-1	TGCGCCAGCAGACAAGTCCAGGGGACTGAAGCTTTCTTT	CASRQVQGTEAFF
few	TRBV27	.	TRBJ1-5	TGTGCCAGCAGTTCGGGGTTTGATCAGCCCCAGCATTTT	CASSSGFDQPQHF
few	TRBV7-9	.	TRBJ2-5	TGTGCCAGCACCCTACAAGAGACCCAGTACTTC	CASTLQETQYF
.	TRBV20-1	TRBD2	TRBJ2-1	TGCAGTGCTACACCGGGACTAGCGGGGCCCAGCTCCTACAATGAGCAGTTCTTC	CSATPGLAGPSSYNEQFF
.	TRBV7-2	TRBD2	TRBJ2-1	TGTGCCAGCAGCTTAGTCGGGACTACTTCTTACAATGAGCAGTTCTTC	CASSLVGTTSYNEQFF
many	TRBV20-1	.	TRBJ2-3	TGCAGTGCTAGAGATAAGGGGCACGGATCGATGAATACGCAGTATTTT	CSARDKGHGSMNTQYF
.	TRBV12-3/TRBV12-4	.	TRBJ1-5	TGTGCCAGCCTCAGGACAGGCAATCAGCCCCAGCATTTT	CASLRTGNQPQHF
few	TRBV20-1	TRBD1	TRBJ2-7	TGCAGTGCTTCGCAGGGGGCCTCTGGCGAGCAGTACTTC	CSASQGASGEQYF